This TCR beta chain emerged from a study of OX40 agonist ivuxolimab in advanced cancers. Study-level findings and limits: Some nonresponders also had low normalized T-cell clonal expansion.

The trim removed 7 bases at V and 3 bases at J, leaving 6 bases unmatched. The CDR3 runs to 15 residues. Germline V gives CDR1 SEHNR, CDR2 FQNEAQ (reference sequence). Sequencing was performed with immunoSEQ multiplex PCR; in TCRdb, only in-frame clones are kept and a portion is missing. The table lists about 60,000 clones, 86% of them singletons. A word on this clone: Its antigen is not known.

V is TRBV7-9 and J is TRBJ2-6; 7 bases are a match to TRBD2. The receptor's source is an adult with an advanced solid tumor such as melanoma, head and neck, liver or kidney cancer. Sequenced material: CD4+ or CD8+ T cells sorted from blood, taken in a trial of the OX40 agonist ivuxolimab. The CDR3: CASNSGDGGANVLTF. DNA of the CDR3: TGTGCCAGCAACAGCGGGGACGGTGGGGCCAACGTCCTGACTTTC.